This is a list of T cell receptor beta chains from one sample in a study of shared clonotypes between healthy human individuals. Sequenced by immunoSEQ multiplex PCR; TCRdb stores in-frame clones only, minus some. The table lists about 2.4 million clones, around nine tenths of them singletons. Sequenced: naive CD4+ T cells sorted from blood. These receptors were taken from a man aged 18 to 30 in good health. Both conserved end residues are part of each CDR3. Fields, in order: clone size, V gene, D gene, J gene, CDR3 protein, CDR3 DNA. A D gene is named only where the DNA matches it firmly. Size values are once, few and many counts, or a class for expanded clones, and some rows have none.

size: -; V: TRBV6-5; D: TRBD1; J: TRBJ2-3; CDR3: CASSRDRGTDTQYF; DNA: TGTGCCAGCAGCCGGGACAGGGGCACAGATACGCAGTATTTT
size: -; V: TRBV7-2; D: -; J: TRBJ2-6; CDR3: CASSLSYMGAAGANVLTF; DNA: TGTGCCAGCAGCTTATCGTATATGGGTGCCGCTGGGGCCAACGTCCTGACTTTC
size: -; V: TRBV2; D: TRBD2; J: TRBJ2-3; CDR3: CASSETSGVGTQYF; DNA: TGTGCCAGCAGTGAGACTAGCGGGGTCGGTACGCAGTATTTT
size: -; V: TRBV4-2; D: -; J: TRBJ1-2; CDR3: CASSQEREGLGGYTF; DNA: TGTGCCAGCAGCCAAGAAAGGGAGGGGCTGGGCGGCTACACCTTC
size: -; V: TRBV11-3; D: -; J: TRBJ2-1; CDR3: CASSLQVYNEQFF; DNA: TGTGCCAGCAGCTTACAGGTATACAATGAGCAGTTCTTC
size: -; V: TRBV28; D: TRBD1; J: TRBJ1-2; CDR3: CASSLGQGAYGYTF; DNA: TGTGCCAGCAGTTTAGGTCAGGGGGCTTATGGCTACACCTTC
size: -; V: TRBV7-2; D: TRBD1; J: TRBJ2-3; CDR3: CASSLAGQGSADTQYF; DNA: TGTGCCAGCAGCTTAGCGGGACAGGGGTCCGCAGATACGCAGTATTTT
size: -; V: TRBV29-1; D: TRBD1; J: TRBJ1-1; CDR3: CSVGQGLNTEAFF; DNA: TGCAGCGTAGGACAGGGACTCAACACTGAAGCTTTCTTT
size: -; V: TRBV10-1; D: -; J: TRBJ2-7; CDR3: CASSSLRSGEQYF; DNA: TGCGCCAGCAGTTCACTTCGATCGGGGGAGCAGTACTTC
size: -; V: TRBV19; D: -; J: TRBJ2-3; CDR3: CASSIWGQNTDTQYF; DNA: TGTGCCAGTAGTATATGGGGCCAGAACACAGATACGCAGTATTTT
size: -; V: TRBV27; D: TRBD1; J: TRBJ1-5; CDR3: CASSPMDRGQSQPQHF; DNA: TGTGCCAGCAGTCCAATGGACAGGGGGCAAAGTCAGCCCCAGCATTTT
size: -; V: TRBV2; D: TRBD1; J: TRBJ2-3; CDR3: CASRDRGPTDTQYF; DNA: TGTGCCAGCAGGGACAGGGGCCCTACAGATACGCAGTATTTT
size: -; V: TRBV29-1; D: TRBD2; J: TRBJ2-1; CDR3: CSFKGTRSIQNEQFF; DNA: TGCAGCTTCAAGGGGACTAGATCGATCCAAAATGAGCAGTTCTTC
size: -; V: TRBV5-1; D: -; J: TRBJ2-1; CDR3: CASSHGSSYNEQFF; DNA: TGCGCCAGCAGCCACGGGAGCTCCTACAATGAGCAGTTCTTC
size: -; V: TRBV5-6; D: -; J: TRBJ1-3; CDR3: CASSRGLGDGNTIYF; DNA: TGTGCCAGCAGCCGGGGCTTGGGTGATGGAAACACCATATATTTT
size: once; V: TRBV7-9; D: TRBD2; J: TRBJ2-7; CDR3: CASSLALAGGQDEQYF; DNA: TGTGCCAGCAGCTTAGCCTTAGCGGGAGGGCAGGACGAGCAGTACTTC
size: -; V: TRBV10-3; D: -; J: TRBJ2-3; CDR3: CAISRSTDTQYF; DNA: TGTGCCATCAGCCGAAGCACAGATACGCAGTATTTT
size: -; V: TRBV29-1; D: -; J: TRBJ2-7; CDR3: CSVARTYEQYF; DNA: TGCAGCGTTGCTCGGACCTACGAGCAGTACTTC
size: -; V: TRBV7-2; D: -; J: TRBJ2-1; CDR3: CASSPVVSYNEQFF; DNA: TGTGCCAGCAGCCCAGTGGTCTCCTACAATGAGCAGTTCTTC
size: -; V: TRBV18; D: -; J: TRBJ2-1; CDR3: CASSPFFAEGNEQFF; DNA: TGTGCCAGCTCACCATTTTTCGCTGAGGGGAATGAGCAGTTCTTC
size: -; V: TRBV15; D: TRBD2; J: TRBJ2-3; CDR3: CATSRKGVAGGISTDTQYF; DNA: TGTGCCACCAGCAGGAAAGGGGTAGCGGGGGGGATCAGCACAGATACGCAGTATTTT
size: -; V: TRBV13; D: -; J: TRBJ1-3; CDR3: CASSLGNMGLRGNTIYF; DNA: TGTGCCAGCAGCTTAGGGAATATGGGGCTGCGGGGAAACACCATATATTTT
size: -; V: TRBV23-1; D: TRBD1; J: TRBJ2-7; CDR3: CASTHRDRVSYEQYF; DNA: TGCGCCAGCACCCACCGGGACAGGGTCTCCTACGAGCAGTACTTC
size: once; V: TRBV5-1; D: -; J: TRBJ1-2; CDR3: CASSWGADTNYGYTF; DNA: TGCGCCAGCAGCTGGGGGGCGGATACTAACTATGGCTACACCTTC
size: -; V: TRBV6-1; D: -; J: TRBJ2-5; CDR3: CASSEGVQKETQYF; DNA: TGTGCCAGCAGTGAAGGGGTACAGAAAGAGACCCAGTACTTC
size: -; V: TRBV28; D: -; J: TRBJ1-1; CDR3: CASSRYRGGLEAFF; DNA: TGTGCCAGCAGCCGATACCGGGGAGGGCTTGAAGCTTTCTTT
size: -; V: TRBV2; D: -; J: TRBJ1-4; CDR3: CASSDAGWEKLFF; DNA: TGTGCCAGCAGTGATGCAGGGTGGGAAAAACTGTTTTTT
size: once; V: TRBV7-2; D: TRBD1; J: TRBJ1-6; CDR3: CASKVTGANSPLHF; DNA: TGTGCCAGCAAGGTGACAGGGGCTAATTCACCCCTCCACTTT
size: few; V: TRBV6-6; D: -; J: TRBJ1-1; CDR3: CASSYSSGAEAFF; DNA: TGTGCCAGCAGTTACTCTAGCGGGGCTGAAGCTTTCTTT
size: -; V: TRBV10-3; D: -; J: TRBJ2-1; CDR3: CAISEGDRILNEQFF; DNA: TGTGCCATCAGTGAGGGGGACCGAATCCTCAATGAGCAGTTCTTC
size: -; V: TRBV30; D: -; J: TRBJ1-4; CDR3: CAWSALGGQGTNEKLFF; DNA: TGTGCCTGGAGTGCCCTTGGGGGGCAGGGAACTAATGAAAAACTGTTTTTT
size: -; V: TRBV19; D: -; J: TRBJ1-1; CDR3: CASSIRPGTGRPNEAFF; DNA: TGTGCCAGTAGTATACGTCCGGGTACAGGGAGACCGAATGAAGCTTTCTTT
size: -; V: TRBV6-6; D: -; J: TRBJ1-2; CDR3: CASSYSQDGYTF; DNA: TGTGCCAGCAGTTACTCCCAGGATGGCTACACCTTC
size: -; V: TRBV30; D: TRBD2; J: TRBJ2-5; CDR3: CAWSAGLAGGAQYF; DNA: TGTGCCTGGAGTGCGGGACTAGCGGGAGGAGCCCAGTACTTC
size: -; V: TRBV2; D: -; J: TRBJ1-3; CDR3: CASSDNGNTIYF; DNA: TGTGCCAGCAGTGATAATGGAAACACCATATATTTT
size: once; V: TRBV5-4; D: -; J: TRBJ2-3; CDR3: CASSWNGDTQYF; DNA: TGTGCCAGCAGCTGGAATGGGGATACGCAGTATTTT
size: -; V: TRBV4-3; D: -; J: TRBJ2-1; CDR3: CASSQSGVNEQFF; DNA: TGCGCCAGCAGCCAATCGGGGGTCAATGAGCAGTTCTTC
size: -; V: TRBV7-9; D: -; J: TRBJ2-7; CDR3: CASSPAGSEQYF; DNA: TGTGCCAGCAGCCCGGCAGGGAGCGAGCAGTACTTC
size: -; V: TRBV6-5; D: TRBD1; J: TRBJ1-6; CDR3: CASSYGTGGGGSPLHF; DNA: TGTGCCAGCAGTTACGGGACAGGGGGCGGAGGTTCACCCCTCCACTTT
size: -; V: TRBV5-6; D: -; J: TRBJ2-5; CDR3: CASSLPVRASGETQYF; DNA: TGTGCCAGCAGCTTACCAGTCCGGGCCTCAGGGGAGACCCAGTACTTC
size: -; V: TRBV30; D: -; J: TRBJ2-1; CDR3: CASNTAGTNYNGYWGSEQFF; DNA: TGTGCCTCTAATACAGCGGGCACAAACTACAATGGCTACTGGGGCAGTGAGCAGTTCTTC
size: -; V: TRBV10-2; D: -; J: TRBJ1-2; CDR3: CASSASRPRGGDGYTF; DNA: TGCGCCAGCAGTGCATCACGTCCACGGGGCGGAGATGGCTACACCTTC
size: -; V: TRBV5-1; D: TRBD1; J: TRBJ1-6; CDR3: CASSLQGVERPLHF; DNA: TGCGCCAGCAGCTTACAGGGGGTTGAACGACCCCTCCACTTT
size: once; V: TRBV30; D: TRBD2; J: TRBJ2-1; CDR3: CAWSSGLAPSSYNEQFF; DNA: TGTGCCTGGAGTTCCGGACTAGCGCCTAGCTCCTACAATGAGCAGTTCTTC
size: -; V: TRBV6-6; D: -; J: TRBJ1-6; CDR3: CASGNSYNSPLHF; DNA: TGTGCCAGCGGTAACTCCTATAATTCACCCCTCCACTTT
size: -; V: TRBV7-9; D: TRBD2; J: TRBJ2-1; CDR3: CASSLTSGSDEQFF; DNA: TGTGCCAGCAGCTTGACTAGCGGGAGCGATGAGCAGTTCTTC
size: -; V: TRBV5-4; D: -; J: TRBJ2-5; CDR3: CASSFSAQRQETQYF; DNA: TGTGCCAGCAGCTTCTCCGCGCAGCGGCAAGAGACCCAGTACTTC
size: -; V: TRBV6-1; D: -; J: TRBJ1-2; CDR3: CASIGGLTRYTF; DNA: TGTGCCAGCATCGGAGGCCTGACCCGCTACACCTTC
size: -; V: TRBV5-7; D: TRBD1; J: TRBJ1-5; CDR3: CASRRGLPSNQPQHF; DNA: TGTGCCAGCAGAAGGGGGCTCCCTAGCAATCAGCCCCAGCATTTT
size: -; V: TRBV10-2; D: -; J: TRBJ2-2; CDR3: CASGGQNTGELFF; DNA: TGCGCCAGCGGGGGACAAAACACCGGGGAGCTGTTTTTT
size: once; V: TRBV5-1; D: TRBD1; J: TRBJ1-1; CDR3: CASSFSGTANTEAFF; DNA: TGCGCCAGCAGCTTCTCCGGGACAGCGAACACTGAAGCTTTCTTT
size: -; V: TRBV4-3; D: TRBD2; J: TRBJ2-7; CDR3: CASSQDRSAYSGSIDEQYF; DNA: TGCGCCAGCAGCCAAGATCGTTCGGCTTATAGCGGGAGCATCGACGAGCAGTACTTC
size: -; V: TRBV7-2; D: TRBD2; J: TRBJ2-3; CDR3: CASSIGSGLGPAGNTQYF; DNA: TGTGCCAGCAGCATCGGCTCGGGACTAGGGCCTGCGGGGAATACGCAGTATTTT
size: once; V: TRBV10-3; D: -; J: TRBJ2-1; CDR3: CAISELGGSEQFF; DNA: TGTGCCATCAGTGAGTTAGGGGGGTCAGAGCAGTTCTTC
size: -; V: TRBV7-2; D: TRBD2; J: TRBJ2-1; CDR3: CASSTGLAGANEQFF; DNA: TGTGCCAGCAGCACGGGACTAGCGGGAGCTAATGAGCAGTTCTTC